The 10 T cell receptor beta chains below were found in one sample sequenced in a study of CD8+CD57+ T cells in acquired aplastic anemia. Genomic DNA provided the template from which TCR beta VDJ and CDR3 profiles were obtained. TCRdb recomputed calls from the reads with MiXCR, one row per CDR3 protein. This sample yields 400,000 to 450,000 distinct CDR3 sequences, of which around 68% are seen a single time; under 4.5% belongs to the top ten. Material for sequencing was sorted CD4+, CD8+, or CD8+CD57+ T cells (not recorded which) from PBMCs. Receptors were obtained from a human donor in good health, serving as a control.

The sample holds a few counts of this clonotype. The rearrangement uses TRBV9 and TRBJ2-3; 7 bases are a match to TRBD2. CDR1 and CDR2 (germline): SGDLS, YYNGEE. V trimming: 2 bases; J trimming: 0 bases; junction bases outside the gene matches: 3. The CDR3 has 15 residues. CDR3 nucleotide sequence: TGTGCCAGCAGCGTGGCAGCGGGGAGCACAGATACGCAGTATTTT. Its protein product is CASSVAAGSTDTQYF.

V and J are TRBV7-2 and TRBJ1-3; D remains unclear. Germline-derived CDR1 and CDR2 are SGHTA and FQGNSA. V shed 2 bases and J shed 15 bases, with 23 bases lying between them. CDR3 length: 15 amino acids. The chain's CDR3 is CASSLRPSRSTEAYF. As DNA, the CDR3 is TGTGCCAGCAGCTTACGACCCAGCAGGAGCACCGAAGCATATTTT.

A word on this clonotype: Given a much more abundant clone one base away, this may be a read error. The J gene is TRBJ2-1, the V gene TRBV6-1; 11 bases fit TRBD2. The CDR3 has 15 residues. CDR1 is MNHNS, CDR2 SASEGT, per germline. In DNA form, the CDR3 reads TGTGCCGGTAGTAGCGGGGGGGCCCGATACACTGAGCAGTTCTTC. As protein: CAGSSGGARYTEQFF.

The CDR3 coding sequence is TGTGCCAGCAGCCTGGCTTGGGACAGAGAAGAGACGCAGTTCTTC. This codes for CASSLAWDREETQFF. The gene calls are TRBV7-2 and TRBJ2-1, with 7 bases identical to TRBD1. Germline lookup yields CDR1 SGHTA and CDR2 FQGNSA. This CDR3 is 15 amino acids long. J was trimmed by 12 bases and V by 5 bases; bases with no gene match: 16.

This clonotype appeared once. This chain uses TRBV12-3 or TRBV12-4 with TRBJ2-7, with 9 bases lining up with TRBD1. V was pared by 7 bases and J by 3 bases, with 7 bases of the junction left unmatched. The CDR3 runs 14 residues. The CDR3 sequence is CASTKPDRGYEQYF. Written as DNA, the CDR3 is TGTGCCAGCACCAAACCGGACAGGGGCTACGAGCAGTACTTC.

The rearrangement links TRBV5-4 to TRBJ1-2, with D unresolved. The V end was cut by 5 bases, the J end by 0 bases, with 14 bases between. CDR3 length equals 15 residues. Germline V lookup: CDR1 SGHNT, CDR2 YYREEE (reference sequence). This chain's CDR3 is CASSLSGIANYGYTF. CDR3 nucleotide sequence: TGTGCCAGCAGTCTTTCAGGAATAGCTAACTATGGCTACACCTTC.

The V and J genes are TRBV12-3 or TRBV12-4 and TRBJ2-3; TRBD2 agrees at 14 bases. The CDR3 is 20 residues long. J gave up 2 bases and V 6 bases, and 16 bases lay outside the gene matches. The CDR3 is CASSTRTSGGSIYNTDTQYF. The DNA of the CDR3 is TGTGCCAGCAGCACCCGGACTAGCGGGGGGTCCATATATAACACAGATACGCAGTATTTT.

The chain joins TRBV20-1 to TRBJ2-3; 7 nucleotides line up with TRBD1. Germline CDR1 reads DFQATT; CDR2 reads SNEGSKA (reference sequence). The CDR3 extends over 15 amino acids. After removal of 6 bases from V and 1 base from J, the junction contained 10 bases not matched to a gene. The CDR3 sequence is CSATWRQGGTDTQYF. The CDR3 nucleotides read TGCAGTGCCACGTGGCGGCAGGGGGGCACAGATACGCAGTATTTT.

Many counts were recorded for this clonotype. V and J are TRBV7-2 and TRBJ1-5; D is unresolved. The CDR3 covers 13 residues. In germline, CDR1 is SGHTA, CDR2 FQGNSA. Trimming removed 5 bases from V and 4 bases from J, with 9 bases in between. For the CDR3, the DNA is TGTGCCAGCAGCGTCCGGGGTAATCAGCCCCAGCATTTT. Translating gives CASSVRGNQPQHF. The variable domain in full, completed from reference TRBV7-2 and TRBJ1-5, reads GAGVSQSPSNKVTEKGKDVELRCDPISGHTALYWYRQSLGQGLEFLIYFQGNSAPDKSGLPSDRFSAERTGGSVSTLTIQRTQQEDSAVYLCASSVRGNQPQHFGDGTRLSIL.

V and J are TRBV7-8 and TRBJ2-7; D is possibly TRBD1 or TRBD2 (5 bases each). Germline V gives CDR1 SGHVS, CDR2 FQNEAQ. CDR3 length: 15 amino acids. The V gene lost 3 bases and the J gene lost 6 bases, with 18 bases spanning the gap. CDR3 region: CASSFRDPPLGEQYF. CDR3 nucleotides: TGTGCCAGCAGCTTCCGGGACCCCCCACTGGGCGAGCAGTACTTC.